These 28 T cell receptor beta chains came from one sample sequenced in a study of CD8 T cells in Susac syndrome (dated by TCRdb to about 2019). The library came from the immunoSEQ multiplex PCR assay. RNA was extracted using the RNeasy kit, and roughly 0.5 to 1 ug of the RNA was reverse transcribed with random hexamers. TCRdb handled the public reads itself, with Q25 trimming in fastp and clone calling in MiXCR, and kept productive beta chains. Entries that share a CDR3 protein sequence are merged under the most common genes and DNA. For this sample there are approximately 210,000 distinct CDR3 sequences; roughly 93% appear just once. The biggest ten clones account for over 0.15% of the sample. The specimen was CD4+ T cells from PBMCs. Source of these receptors: a human donor with Susac syndrome.

The J gene is TRBJ1-1, the V gene TRBV20-1; D unresolved. The CDR3 length is 13 residues. Germline V gene sequence: CDR1 DFQATT, CDR2 SNEGSKA (reference sequence). Trimming pared 7 bases from V and 1 base from J, leaving 13 bases between. The CDR3 region has the DNA TGCAGTGTCCTCCGGGATCCGAACACTGAAGCTTTCTTT. This gives the protein CSVLRDPNTEAFF.

The chain carries TRBV5-4 and TRBJ2-2; D is unclear. Trimming stripped 0 bases from V and 4 bases from J, with 13 bases between. Looked up from germline, CDR1 is SGHNT and CDR2 is YYREEE (reference sequence). The CDR3 sequence is 16 residues long. The CDR3 DNA sequence: TGTGCCAGCAGCTTGGAAAGGGTACATGGCACCGGGGAGCTGTTTTTT. Its translation is CASSLERVHGTGELFF.

The chain combines TRBV27 with TRBJ1-6; 8 nucleotides line up with TRBD1. The germline gives CDR1 MNHEY, CDR2 SMNVEV (reference sequence). Trimming took 2 bases from V and 9 from J; bases not matched to a gene: 12. CDR3 length: 17 amino acids. CDR3 amino acids: CASSLPPRTGRPSPLHF. CDR3 DNA sequence: TGTGCCAGCAGTTTACCCCCTCGGACAGGGCGGCCTTCACCCCTCCACTTT.

This chain joins TRBV20-1 and TRBJ2-1; weak D call: TRBD1 (6 bases). The V gene lost 5 bases and the J gene lost 0 bases, with 11 bases spanning the gap. Germline V gives CDR1 DFQATT, CDR2 SNEGSKA (reference sequence). The CDR3 covers 14 residues. CDR3 residues: CSALQGGSYNEQFF. The DNA of the CDR3 is TGCAGTGCTCTACAGGGTGGCTCCTACAATGAGCAGTTCTTC.

The genes are TRBV7-6 and TRBJ2-3; TRBD1 is a possible D gene (5 bases). CDR1 is SGHVS and CDR2 is FNYEAQ in the germline V gene. The CDR3 is made up of 16 amino acids. Trimming shortened V by 3 bases and J by 0 bases, and 13 bases separated the two germline ends. The CDR3 region has the DNA TGTGCCAGCAGCTTGCGCCGAGACAGCAGCACAGATACGCAGTATTTT. It is translated as CASSLRRDSSTDTQYF.

The chain couples TRBV20-1 to TRBJ2-5, with D perhaps TRBD1 or TRBD2 (5 bases each). Germline loops: CDR1 DFQATT, CDR2 SNEGSKA (reference sequence). The CDR3 runs to 13 residues. V was trimmed by 2 bases and J by 2 bases, leaving 9 bases between them. CDR3 sequence reads: CSARLAGQETQYF. CDR3 coding DNA: TGCAGTGCTAGACTAGCAGGGCAAGAGACCCAGTACTTC.

This sequence joins TRBV6-5 and TRBJ2-2, with D perhaps matching TRBD1 (5 bases). Trimming left V 8 bases short and J 0 bases short, with 10 bases between. This CDR3 spans 14 amino acids. The V gene's germline CDR1 is MNHEY and CDR2 SVGAGI. The DNA of the CDR3 is TGTGCCAGCTTCAGGACACCGAACACCGGGGAGCTGTTTTTT. Translation: CASFRTPNTGELFF.

The J gene is TRBJ1-5, the V gene TRBV4-1, with a possible D match to TRBD1 (6 bases). The germline V gene encodes CDR1 MGHRA and CDR2 YSYEKL. V dropped 0 bases and J dropped 4 bases, with 13 bases sitting between them. The CDR3 contains 16 residues. CDR3 in DNA: TGCGCCAGCAGCCAAGAGGACAGCGGAGGGAATCAGCCCCAGCATTTT. It yields the protein CASSQEDSGGNQPQHF.

This chain connects TRBV20-1 to TRBJ1-4, with D tentatively TRBD1 (5 bases). This CDR3 region has 13 residues. Germline V lookup: CDR1 DFQATT, CDR2 SNEGSKA (reference sequence). Trimming took off 6 bases at V and 0 bases at J, with 8 bases between the two ends. The CDR3 spells CSAVQATNEKLFF. CDR3 nucleotide sequence: TGCAGTGCAGTACAGGCAACTAATGAAAAACTGTTTTTT.

V and J are TRBV20-1 and TRBJ1-6; 7 nucleotides agree with TRBD1. The CDR3 has 14 residues. Germline V gene sequence: CDR1 DFQATT, CDR2 SNEGSKA (reference sequence). Losses at the gene ends were 0 bases for V and 9 bases for J; bases not matched to a gene: 5. CDR3 in amino acids: CSARDNRGGSPLHF. Here the CDR3 DNA reads TGCAGTGCTAGAGATAACAGGGGAGGTTCACCCCTCCACTTT.

The genes are TRBV7-2 and TRBJ2-5, with 11 bases that match TRBD2. Per germline, CDR1 SGHTA and CDR2 FQGNSA. Germline trimming cut 5 bases from V and 4 bases from J; bases unmatched to any gene: 12. CDR3 size: 17 residues. The CDR3 sequence is CASSLHSLAGGTETQYF. CDR3 coding DNA: TGTGCCAGCAGCCTACACAGCTTAGCGGGGGGGACAGAGACCCAGTACTTC.

This clonotype was detected once. V and J are TRBV3-1 and TRBJ2-5; 8 nucleotides agree with TRBD2. Unmatched junction bases numbered 5, after V lost 0 bases and J lost 2 bases. The CDR3 totals 16 residues. Germline lookup yields CDR1 LGHDT and CDR2 YNNKEL (reference sequence). Here the CDR3 reads CASSQDVTGGQETQYF. CDR3 bases: TGTGCCAGCAGCCAAGATGTGACGGGGGGGCAAGAGACCCAGTACTTC.

Here the CDR3 reads CSARPRQTALYGYTF. CDR3 coding DNA: TGCAGTGCCAGACCTAGACAGACGGCCCTCTATGGCTACACCTTC. V is TRBV20-1 and J is TRBJ1-2; maybe TRBD1 (5 bases). Trimming stripped 6 bases from V and 4 bases from J, with 21 bases between. The CDR3 totals 15 residues. The germline V gene encodes CDR1 DFQATT and CDR2 SNEGSKA (reference sequence).

There are a few counts of this clonotype. The chain links TRBV5-4 to TRBJ2-3; D is unclear. Germline V lookup: CDR1 SGHNT, CDR2 YYREEE (reference sequence). This CDR3 region has 14 residues. V was trimmed by 0 bases and J by 1 base, leaving 6 bases between them. The CDR3 reads CASSLGAGTDTQYF. In DNA form, the CDR3 reads TGTGCCAGCAGCTTGGGGGCCGGCACAGATACGCAGTATTTT. Full variable domain (missing parts from reference TRBV5-4 and TRBJ2-3): ETGVTQSPTHLIKTRGQQVTLRCSSQSGHNTVSWYQQALGQGPQFIFQYYREEENGRGNFPPRFSGLQFPNYSSELNVNALELDDSALYLCASSLGAGTDTQYFGPGTRLTVL.

The chain recombines TRBV4-3 with TRBJ2-7; tentative D call: TRBD2 (7 bases). The germline V gene has CDR1 LGHNA and CDR2 YSLEER. V was cut by 4 bases and J by 7 bases, with 17 bases left in between. CDR3 size: 14 residues. The CDR3 DNA follows: TGCGCCAGCAGCCTCGTTGGGGGGGCGGAAGAGCAGTACTTC. This sequence encodes CASSLVGGAEEQYF.

The genes are TRBV2 and TRBJ2-2; 10 positions match TRBD2. Trimming removed 5 bases from V and 4 bases from J; junction bases left unmatched: 7. This CDR3 contains 16 residues. Germline lookup yields CDR1 SNHLY and CDR2 FYNNEI. The CDR3 spells CASSILAGELTGELFF. The CDR3 bases are TGTGCCAGCAGTATTCTAGCGGGGGAGCTCACCGGGGAGCTGTTTTTT.

The chain carries TRBV27 and TRBJ2-3, with 10 bases aligning to TRBD2. Germline-derived CDR1 and CDR2 are MNHEY and SMNVEV (reference sequence). The CDR3 spans 16 residues. Trimming took 3 bases from V and 5 from J; bases not matched to a gene: 8. The CDR3: CASSFLLAGGVDTQYF. DNA for the CDR3: TGTGCCAGCAGTTTCCTTTTAGCGGGGGGCGTAGATACGCAGTATTTT.

The rearrangement links TRBV12-3 or TRBV12-4 to TRBJ1-5; no clear D. The CDR3 runs to 11 residues. V dropped 2 bases and J dropped 6 bases, with 2 bases sitting between them. CDR3 DNA sequence: TGTGCCAGCAGTTTAACTCAGCCCCAGCATTTT. Protein: CASSLTQPQHF.

This chain links TRBV20-1 with TRBJ1-1; D uncertain. The V end lost 1 base, the J end lost 4 bases, and 4 bases lay between the germline ends. The CDR3 is made up of 11 amino acids. From germline, CDR1 is DFQATT and CDR2 SNEGSKA (reference sequence). CDR3 loop: CSARGSTEAFF. The CDR3 bases are TGCAGTGCTAGAGGAAGCACTGAAGCTTTCTTT.

The gene calls are TRBV19 and TRBJ2-7; TRBD2 might be the D (6 bases). Trimming shortened V by 10 bases and J by 5 bases, and 12 bases separated the two germline ends. This CDR3 has 11 residues. Germline CDR1 reads LNHDA; CDR2 reads SQIVND (reference sequence). CDR3 sequence reads: CATTGGHEQYF. The CDR3, as DNA: TGTGCCACCACCGGGGGTCACGAGCAGTACTTC.

The chain joins TRBV6-5 to TRBJ1-2; D gene ambiguous. V shed 7 bases and J shed 5 bases, with 17 bases lying between them. The CDR3 is 14 amino acids. Germline CDR1 MNHEY, CDR2 SVGAGI. The CDR3: CASKLPGRAYGYTF. The CDR3 DNA reads TGTGCCAGCAAGTTACCGGGAAGGGCGTATGGCTACACCTTC.

This rearrangement joins TRBV25-1 to TRBJ2-7; unclear D gene. CDR3 size: 11 residues. Germline-derived CDR1 and CDR2 are MGHDK and SYGVNS. V lost 9 bases and J 4 bases, leaving 10 bases between the germline ends. CDR3 protein: CASTQQYEQYF. The CDR3 DNA sequence: TGTGCCAGTACACAGCAATACGAGCAGTACTTC.

The CDR3 bases are TGTGCCAGCAGCTTAACGGGGTCGTCAATCCGGGGGAACACTGAAGCTTTCTTT. This codes for CASSLTGSSIRGNTEAFF. The chain links TRBV7-3 to TRBJ1-1, with D unresolved. V lost 0 bases to trimming and J lost 1 base, with 18 bases between them. The CDR3 sequence is 18 residues long. The germline CDR1 and CDR2 sequences are SGHTA and FQGTGA.

V and J are TRBV4-3 and TRBJ2-1; D remains unclear. CDR1 and CDR2 from the germline V gene are LGHNA and YSLEER. The CDR3 covers 14 residues. The germline V and J ends were trimmed by 0 bases and 9 bases, with 12 bases remaining between them. The CDR3 protein is CASSQDMQSGEQFF. The CDR3, as DNA: TGCGCCAGCAGCCAAGATATGCAGTCGGGTGAGCAGTTCTTC.

This chain links TRBV10-3 with TRBJ2-7; TRBD1 matches at 7 bases. From germline, CDR1 is ENHRY and CDR2 SYGVKD. The CDR3 totals 12 residues. V lost 5 bases, J lost 5 bases, and 3 bases stayed unmatched. CDR3 sequence: CAISPTGNEQYF. The CDR3 DNA follows: TGTGCCATCAGTCCGACAGGGAACGAGCAGTACTTC.

This clonotype was observed a single time. V is TRBV5-6 and J is TRBJ2-3; 11 bases map to TRBD2. Germline CDR1 reads SGHDT; CDR2 reads YYEEEE. V lost 4 bases, J lost 2 bases, and 6 bases stayed unmatched. The CDR3 consists of 16 residues. DNA for the CDR3: TGTGCCAGCAGCCGTCTAGCGGGGGGCTCCACAGATACGCAGTATTTT. Translated, it gives CASSRLAGGSTDTQYF.

The genes are TRBV5-1 and TRBJ1-5; D is perhaps TRBD1 (5 bases). V lost 4 bases, J lost 0 bases, and 17 bases lay in between. Per the germline V gene, CDR1 is SGHRS and CDR2 is YFSETQ. There are 17 residues in the CDR3. CDR3 region: CASSPGSGQYSNQPQHF. The CDR3 nucleotides read TGCGCCAGCAGCCCGGGCTCGGGGCAATATAGCAATCAGCCCCAGCATTTT.

The chain couples TRBV6-2 or TRBV6-3 to TRBJ1-5; D gene unclear. The CDR3 loop spans 16 amino acids. Trimming took 0 bases from V and 2 from J, leaving 11 bases between them. CDR1 and CDR2 from the germline V gene are MNHEY and SVGEGT. The CDR3 reads CASSYSGRAGNQPQHF. The CDR3 nucleotides read TGTGCCAGCAGTTACTCGGGGAGGGCCGGCAATCAGCCCCAGCATTTT.